The 32 T cell receptor beta chains given below trace back to one sample, sequenced in a study of blood T cells in healthy people across ages. The second PCR ran roughly 6 to 11 cycles with a sample-barcoded 5' primer and J-beta primers. MiXCR, run by TCRdb on the 5' RACE reads, gives a single entry per CDR3 protein. The sample includes about 830,000 distinct CDR3 sequences, about three fifths of them seen just once. The specimen was blood. The receptors originated from a man aged 30-40 years in good health.

At least ten counts were recorded for this clonotype. V gene TRBV29-1 combines with J gene TRBJ1-4; no definite D call. V was trimmed by 7 bases and J by 5 bases, leaving 14 bases between them. Germline V gene sequence: CDR1 SQVTM, CDR2 ANQGSEA. The CDR3 covers 13 residues. The CDR3 region is CSGRVTGNEKLFF. The CDR3 nucleotides are TGCAGCGGACGGGTGACTGGGAATGAAAAACTGTTTTTT.

The chain combines TRBV4-2 with TRBJ1-5; D gene uncertain. Trimming took 0 bases from V and 2 from J, leaving 8 bases between them. The CDR3 extends over 15 amino acids. Germline lookup yields CDR1 LGHNA and CDR2 YNFKEQ. DNA of the CDR3: TGTGCCAGCAGCCAAGACTGGCGTGGCAATCAGCCCCAGCATTTT. Residues: CASSQDWRGNQPQHF.

The chain links TRBV10-3 to TRBJ2-7, with 9 bases that match TRBD2. V gave up 5 bases and J gave up 4 bases; unmatched junction bases: 6. Per the germline V gene, CDR1 is ENHRY and CDR2 is SYGVKD. This CDR3 is built from 14 residues. In DNA, the CDR3 is TGTGCCATCAGTCCTGCGGGAGGGAGGTACGAGCAGTACTTC. It codes for CAISPAGGRYEQYF.

The chain joins TRBV20-1 to TRBJ2-3, with D perhaps TRBD1 or TRBD2 (6 bases each). There are 15 residues in the CDR3. Per germline, CDR1 DFQATT and CDR2 SNEGSKA (reference sequence). The V and J ends lost 1 base and 0 bases respectively, with 11 bases between them. As DNA, the CDR3 is TGCAGTGCTAGAGGGGGGCGGGGCAGCACAGATACGCAGTATTTT. This sequence encodes CSARGGRGSTDTQYF.

The V call is TRBV12-3 or TRBV12-4, the J call TRBJ2-3; no clear D. V lost 2 bases and J 3 bases, leaving 9 bases between the germline ends. The CDR3 contains 14 residues. The CDR3 loop reads CASSLSLWTDTQYF. The CDR3, as DNA: TGTGCCAGCAGTTTAAGTTTGTGGACAGATACGCAGTATTTT.

This clonotype turned up a few times. The CDR3 here is CSAREPGSSPLHF. CDR3 coding DNA: TGCAGTGCTAGAGAGCCGGGGAGTTCACCCCTCCACTTT. The chain joins TRBV20-1 to TRBJ1-6; unclear D gene. This CDR3 region has 13 residues. Trimming stripped 0 bases from V and 9 bases from J, with 9 bases between. In germline, CDR1 is DFQATT, CDR2 SNEGSKA (reference sequence).

CDR3 sequence: CASSQEGAGYGYTF. CDR3 nucleotides: TGCGCCAGCAGCCAAGAAGGAGCTGGCTATGGCTACACCTTC. V and J are TRBV4-3 and TRBJ1-2; D gene ambiguous. CDR1 and CDR2 from the germline V gene are LGHNA and YSLEER. This CDR3 contains 14 residues. V lost 0 bases, J lost 4 bases, and 9 bases lay in between.

The V call is TRBV5-1, the J call TRBJ1-4; perhaps TRBD1 as D (6 bases). Germline loops: CDR1 SGHRS, CDR2 YFSETQ. The CDR3 runs to 15 residues. V was trimmed by 6 bases and J by 8 bases, leaving 20 bases between them. The CDR3 reads CASTSNPGTQEKLFF. The CDR3 DNA sequence: TGCGCCAGCACCTCGAATCCCGGGACACAGGAAAAACTGTTTTTT.

The genes are TRBV20-1 and TRBJ1-6; D perhaps matches TRBD1 (6 bases). The germline V gene has CDR1 DFQATT and CDR2 SNEGSKA (reference sequence). This CDR3 region has 12 residues. Trimming left V 6 bases short and J 8 bases short, with 11 bases between. CDR3 sequence: CSAGQPDSPLHF. CDR3 in DNA: TGCAGTGCCGGACAGCCGGATTCACCCCTCCACTTT.

The rearrangement uses TRBV25-1 and TRBJ2-4; D unclear. TRBJ2-7 matches the DNA end more closely, so the J call is doubtful. Germline V gene data show CDR1 as MGHDK and CDR2 as SYGVNS. The CDR3 sequence is 16 residues long. The CDR3 coding sequence is TGTGCCAGCAGTGAATGGCAAGTGGGTATCTTCTACGAGCAGTACTTC. Its protein product is CASSEWQVGIFYEQYF.

V usage is TRBV5-1 and J usage is TRBJ2-3, with TRBD1 matching 7 bases. Germline values: CDR1 SGHRS, CDR2 YFSETQ. With 4 bases clipped from V and 1 base from J, the junction kept 6 bases outside the gene matches. The CDR3 runs 15 residues. CDR3 nucleotides: TGCGCCAGCAGCCCATACAGGGGACGCACAGATACGCAGTATTTT. This sequence encodes CASSPYRGRTDTQYF.

This clonotype occurred a few times. The chain recombines TRBV3-1 with TRBJ1-4; D is ambiguous. The ends were cut back, 4 bases at V and 4 bases at J, with 13 bases in the middle. The CDR3 has 15 amino acids. Germline CDR1 reads LGHDT; CDR2 reads YNNKEL (reference sequence). The CDR3: CASSRNGGGNEKLFF. In nucleotides, the CDR3 is TGTGCCAGCAGCCGCAATGGTGGAGGTAATGAAAAACTGTTTTTT.

The chain links TRBV11-2 to TRBJ2-5; no definite D call. The germline gives CDR1 SGHAT, CDR2 FQNNGV. Trimming took off 1 base at V and 1 base at J, with 7 bases between the two ends. The CDR3 is 14 residues long. The chain's CDR3 is CASSLGYSQETQYF. CDR3 bases: TGTGCCAGCAGCTTAGGGTACTCCCAAGAGACCCAGTACTTC. Supplemented by reference TRBV11-2 and TRBJ2-5, the full variable domain reads EAGVAQSPRYKIIEKRQSVAFWCNPISGHATLYWYQQILGQGPKLLIQFQNNGVVDDSQLPKDRFSAERLKGVDSTLKIQPAKLEDSAVYLCASSLGYSQETQYFGPGTRLLVL.

In DNA form, the CDR3 reads TGCGCCAGCAGCCCACAGGTAGGAGGAGAAGAAAAACTGTTTTTT. It codes for CASSPQVGGEEKLFF. This sequence joins TRBV5-1 and TRBJ1-4; tentative D call: TRBD1 (5 bases). The CDR3 is made up of 15 amino acids. V was trimmed by 4 bases and J by 8 bases, leaving 18 bases between them. Germline values: CDR1 SGHRS, CDR2 YFSETQ.

This clonotype has ten or more counts. The V and J genes are TRBV2 and TRBJ2-6; D not certain. Germline CDR1 SNHLY, CDR2 FYNNEI. The CDR3 has 12 residues. V was shortened by 8 bases and J by 0 bases, with 2 bases between the two germline ends. The DNA of the CDR3 is TGTGCCAGCCACTCTGGGGCCAACGTCCTGACTTTC. Encoded protein: CASHSGANVLTF.

CDR3 bases: TGTGCCGGATCACTAGCGGGGATTCGGCTTGGGACCCAGTACTTC. It is translated as CAGSLAGIRLGTQYF. The V and J genes are TRBV2 and TRBJ2-5; 10 nucleotides line up with TRBD2. CDR1 SNHLY and CDR2 FYNNEI come from the germline V gene. Germline trimming cut 11 bases from V and 7 bases from J; bases unmatched to any gene: 16. The CDR3 consists of 15 residues. Full variable domain (missing parts from reference TRBV2 and TRBJ2-5): EPEVTQTPSHQVTQMGQEVILRCVPISNHLYFYWYRQILGQKVEFLVSFYNNEISEKSEIFDDQFSVERPDGSNFTLKIRSTKLEDSAMYFCAGSLAGIRLGTQYFGPGTRLLVL.

Only a few counts were recorded for this clonotype. The V and J genes are TRBV10-3 and TRBJ2-7, with TRBD1 matching 9 bases. The trim removed 3 bases at V and 2 bases at J, leaving 2 bases unmatched. The germline V gene has CDR1 ENHRY and CDR2 SYGVKD. This CDR3 comprises 14 residues. In nucleotides, the CDR3 is TGTGCCATCAGTGAACAGGGGGCCACCTACGAGCAGTACTTC. It codes for CAISEQGATYEQYF.

The rearrangement joins TRBV4-3 to TRBJ2-7; D uncertain. Trimming removed 2 bases at V and 2 bases at J, with 19 bases between. The CDR3 is 17 residues long. Germline V CDR1 and CDR2: LGHNA, YSLEER. CDR3 bases: TGCGCCAGCAGCCAAATTCTGTCGGAATACCGCACCTACGAGCAGTACTTC. Its protein product is CASSQILSEYRTYEQYF.

This clonotype was seen a few times. Compared with germline, one end of the junction differs, possibly owing to a read error. The rearrangement joins TRBV30 to TRBJ1-2; D uncertain. The germline V gene encodes CDR1 GTSNPN and CDR2 SVGIG (reference sequence). The CDR3 has 11 residues. The CDR3 DNA is TGTGCCCGGAGTGGAGGGTATGGCTACACCTTC. It yields the protein CARSGGYGYTF.

This clonotype was seen only a few times. The chain combines TRBV12-3 or TRBV12-4 with TRBJ1-2, with D hard to call. The CDR3 has 12 residues. The V end was cut by 4 bases, the J end by 6 bases, with 9 bases between. CDR3 nucleotide sequence: TGTGCCAGCAGTTCTAGCCCTAATGGCTACACCTTC. Translating it yields CASSSSPNGYTF.

CDR3 in amino acids: CASSFTGSQETQYF. CDR3 DNA sequence: TGTGCCAGCAGCTTTACAGGGAGCCAAGAGACCCAGTACTTC. This chain joins TRBV6-2 or TRBV6-3 and TRBJ2-5; the D gene is possibly TRBD1 (6 bases). The CDR3 has 14 residues. V lost 6 bases to trimming and J lost 1 base, with 12 bases between them. The germline CDR1 and CDR2 sequences are MNHEY and SVGEGT.

This clonotype was counted once. V and J are TRBV28 and TRBJ2-7; D may be TRBD1 (6 bases). The CDR3 totals 14 residues. V dropped 1 base and J dropped 4 bases, with 11 bases sitting between them. The germline V gene has CDR1 MDHEN and CDR2 SYDVKM. CDR3 amino acids: CASSLFGGRYEQYF. The CDR3 bases are TGTGCCAGCAGTTTATTTGGGGGCCGATACGAGCAGTACTTC.

The chain recombines TRBV7-2 with TRBJ2-3; 8 nucleotides match TRBD1. CDR3 size: 15 residues. V shed 0 bases, J shed 3 bases, and the junction held 2 bases outside the gene matches. The germline gives CDR1 SGHTA, CDR2 FQGNSA. The DNA for the CDR3 is TGTGCCAGCAGCTTAGCCAACAGGGGGACAGATACGCAGTATTTT. This sequence encodes CASSLANRGTDTQYF. The full variable domain, rest sourced from reference TRBV7-2 and TRBJ2-3, is GAGVSQSPSNKVTEKGKDVELRCDPISGHTALYWYRQSLGQGLEFLIYFQGNSAPDKSGLPSDRFSAERTGGSVSTLTIQRTQQEDSAVYLCASSLANRGTDTQYFGPGTRLTVL.

Points on this clonotype: At one end the junction does not follow the germline gene, possibly because of a read error. The chain combines TRBV30 with TRBJ1-2; D is unresolved. The length of the CDR3 is 13 residues. CDR1 is GTSNPN, CDR2 SVGIG, per germline (reference sequence). DNA for the CDR3: TGTACCTGGAGTTGGGTGGGAGGCTATGACTACACCTTC. Its protein is CTWSWVGGYDYTF.

The chain employs TRBV4-3 and TRBJ2-3; unclear D gene. V lost 0 bases, J lost 4 bases, and 11 bases lay in between. Per the germline V gene, CDR1 is LGHNA and CDR2 is YSLEER. The CDR3 contains 15 residues. The CDR3 protein is CASSQEPRPADTQYF. For the CDR3, the DNA is TGCGCCAGCAGCCAAGAGCCTAGACCCGCAGATACGCAGTATTTT.

In DNA form, the CDR3 reads TGTGCGAGCGGGGCAGGGGAGCCCTTCCAGTATTTT. This gives the protein CASGAGEPFQYF. The V gene is TRBV7-2, the J gene TRBJ2-3, with D perhaps matching TRBD2 (7 bases). The germline gives CDR1 SGHTA, CDR2 FQGNSA. The length of the CDR3 is 12 residues.

The chain uses TRBV20-1 and TRBJ2-4; 10 bases match TRBD1. The J call may be mistaken, given a closer DNA end match to TRBJ2-7. Looked up from germline, CDR1 is DFQATT and CDR2 is SNEGSKA (reference sequence). The CDR3 loop spans 15 amino acids. CDR3 in DNA: TGCAGTGCTAGAGCCCCGACAGGGGGCAACCACGAGCAGTACTTC. It encodes CSARAPTGGNHEQYF.

The J gene is TRBJ2-1, the V gene TRBV6-5; TRBD1 or TRBD2 may be the D gene (6 bases each). The CDR3 consists of 17 residues. Between the trimmed V and J ends, which lost 0 bases and 2 bases, there was a span of 14 bases. Germline V gene data show CDR1 as MNHEY and CDR2 as SVGAGI. The CDR3 DNA follows: TGTGCCAGCAGTTACTCGAGGGGGGAAACTACCTACAATGAGCAGTTCTTC. Translating it yields CASSYSRGETTYNEQFF.

The chain combines TRBV7-2 with TRBJ2-6, with D hard to call. The germline CDR1 and CDR2 sequences are SGHTA and FQGNSA. V dropped 2 bases and J dropped 3 bases, with 11 bases sitting between them. The CDR3 runs to 16 residues. The CDR3 bases are TGTGCCAGCAGCTTAACGGCTGGGCGTGGGGCCAACGTCCTGACTTTC. Translation: CASSLTAGRGANVLTF.

J is TRBJ2-3 and V is TRBV12-3 or TRBV12-4; TRBD2 matches 8 bases. The CDR3 covers 16 residues. The junction had 10 bases not matched to a gene; V was cut back by 5 bases and J by 3 bases. The CDR3 reads CASSRIAGRWTDTQYF. The CDR3 nucleotides are TGTGCCAGCAGTCGCATAGCGGGACGTTGGACAGATACGCAGTATTTT.

As regards this clonotype: Compared with germline, one end of the junction differs, possibly owing to a read error. V and J are TRBV5-1 and TRBJ2-1; D is unclear. The CDR3 consists of 16 residues. Germline V gene sequence: CDR1 SGHRS, CDR2 YFSETQ. The CDR3 region has the DNA TGCGCCAGCAGCCTCAGCGCTAAAACCTCCCCCAATGCGCAGTTCTTC. Its translation is CASSLSAKTSPNAQFF.

This clonotype was seen more than once but under ten times. V usage is TRBV20-1 and J usage is TRBJ2-5, with D possibly matching TRBD2 (5 bases). The V gene's germline CDR1 is DFQATT and CDR2 SNEGSKA (reference sequence). This CDR3 has 14 residues. The germline V and J ends were trimmed by 1 base and 2 bases, with 11 bases remaining between them. CDR3 nucleotide sequence: TGCAGTGCTAGAGTTTCGGGGAAACAAGAGACCCAGTACTTC. Protein: CSARVSGKQETQYF.